These 13 T cell receptor beta chains were sequenced from one sample in a study of T cells in localized non-small cell lung cancer. Profiling relied on immunoSEQ multiplex PCR, and the TCRdb table lists in-frame clones only, not all of them. The table includes approximately 16,000 clones, approximately 85% detected once. The sample here was peripheral blood, taken before any cancer treatment. The receptor set was obtained from a woman aged 35-70 years with stage I lung adenocarcinoma.

V gene TRBV4-1 combines with J gene TRBJ1-2; TRBD1 matches at 7 bases. The J segment lost 3 bases and the V segment lost 0 bases, leaving 10 bases of the junction unmatched. This CDR3 region has 17 residues. In germline, CDR1 is MGHRA, CDR2 YSYEKL. In DNA form, the CDR3 reads TGCGCCAGCAGCCAAGAGTCTTTTACCAGGGGGGACTATGGCTACACCTTC. Amino acids: CASSQESFTRGDYGYTF.

The chain combines TRBV28 with TRBJ1-6, with a possible D match to TRBD1 (5 bases). The germline CDR1 and CDR2 sequences are MDHEN and SYDVKM. CDR3 size: 12 residues. The germline V and J ends were trimmed by 7 bases and 7 bases, with 8 bases remaining between them. CDR3 amino acids: CASTTVNSPLHF. The CDR3 DNA is TGTGCCAGCACGACAGTAAATTCACCCCTCCACTTT.

This clone has a handful of counts. V usage is TRBV27 and J usage is TRBJ2-7, with D unresolved. Trimming took 3 bases from V and 2 from J, leaving 14 bases between them. CDR1 is MNHEY and CDR2 is SMNVEV in the germline V gene (reference sequence). This CDR3 region has 15 residues. CDR3 DNA sequence: TGTGCCAGCAGTTTGAATCCTATGGGCCCCTACGAGCAGTACTTC. Amino acid sequence: CASSLNPMGPYEQYF.

The chain carries TRBV7-2 and TRBJ1-2; D call uncertain. Germline values: CDR1 SGHTA, CDR2 FQGNSA. The V end was cut by 3 bases, the J end by 1 base, with 3 bases between. The CDR3 consists of 12 residues. In DNA, the CDR3 is TGTGCCAGCAGCTTTAGTAACTATGGCTACACCTTC. It is translated as CASSFSNYGYTF.

V and J are TRBV5-1 and TRBJ1-1; tentatively, D is TRBD1 (6 bases). Germline CDR1 reads SGHRS; CDR2 reads YFSETQ. V lost 6 bases, J lost 1 base, and 10 bases lay in between. The CDR3 runs 13 residues. For the CDR3, the DNA is TGCGCCAGCACCCGAGGGGGGAACACTGAAGCTTTCTTT. This gives the protein CASTRGGNTEAFF.

The chain combines TRBV10-3 with TRBJ2-5; D not certain. Germline CDR1 is ENHRY and CDR2 is SYGVKD. The CDR3 sequence is 14 residues long. The V gene lost 1 base and the J gene lost 0 bases, with 6 bases spanning the gap. For the CDR3, the DNA is TGTGCCATCAGTGAGTATGAATACCAAGAGACCCAGTACTTC. It yields the protein CAISEYEYQETQYF.

Notes on this clone: One end of the junction is discordant with germline, which a read error may explain. This sample includes further DNA sequences coding for the same CDR3. This chain links TRBV30 with TRBJ1-4; D unclear. Per germline, CDR1 GTSNPN and CDR2 SVGIG (reference sequence). This CDR3 has 14 residues. CDR3 sequence reads: CAWSPLYSNEKLFF. CDR3 sequence (DNA): TGCGCCTGGAGTCCGTTATATTCTAATGAAAAACTGTTTTTT.

The chain is built from TRBV5-1 and TRBJ2-5, with D tentatively TRBD1 (5 bases). V was pared by 7 bases and J by 5 bases, with 21 bases between. The CDR3 spans 15 residues. Germline loops: CDR1 SGHRS, CDR2 YFSETQ. In nucleotides, the CDR3 is TGCGCCAGCCAAGATGCCCAGGGTTCGGCGGAGACCCAGTACTTC. This gives the protein CASQDAQGSAETQYF. Filled out from reference TRBV5-1 and TRBJ2-5, the complete variable domain reads KAGVTQTPRYLIKTRGQQVTLSCSPISGHRSVSWYQQTPGQGLQFLFEYFSETQRNKGNFPGRFSGRQFSNSRSEMNVSTLELGDSALYLCASQDAQGSAETQYFGPGTRLLVL.

This sequence joins TRBV6-1 and TRBJ2-1; 7 nucleotides line up with TRBD1. This CDR3 spans 15 amino acids. The germline gives CDR1 MNHNS, CDR2 SASEGT. The V segment lost 5 bases and the J segment 4 bases; nucleotides outside the gene matches: 8. CDR3 DNA sequence: TGTGCCAGCAGTTCCACCGGGACAGAATACAATGAGCAGTTCTTC. As protein: CASSSTGTEYNEQFF.

The chain joins TRBV29-1 to TRBJ1-2, with 7 bases fitting TRBD1. The CDR3 totals 15 residues. Unmatched junction bases numbered 4, after V lost 0 bases and J lost 0 bases. The germline V gene encodes CDR1 SQVTM and CDR2 ANQGSEA. CDR3 protein: CSVEETGWANYGYTF. The DNA for the CDR3 is TGCAGCGTTGAAGAGACAGGGTGGGCTAACTATGGCTACACCTTC.

This clone was seen only a few times. V is TRBV21-1 and J is TRBJ1-3. TRBV21-1 is shown as a pseudogene. The CDR3 has 15 amino acids. The CDR3 spells CARRRWPGSGNTIYF. CDR3 nucleotides: TGTGCCCGGAGACGGTGGCCCGGCTCTGGAAACACCATATATTTT.

The V call is TRBV6-1, the J call TRBJ2-5, with TRBD1 as a possible D gene (6 bases). Trimming took off 5 bases at V and 5 bases at J, with 12 bases between the two ends. The CDR3 totals 13 residues. Germline CDR1 is MNHNS and CDR2 is SASEGT. CDR3 protein: CASSTQGWETQYF. The CDR3 coding sequence is TGTGCCAGCAGTACGCAGGGGTGGGAGACCCAGTACTTC.

The chain has TRBV10-3 and TRBJ2-3; TRBD2 agrees at 8 bases. Germline trimming cut 3 bases from V and 6 bases from J; bases unmatched to any gene: 8. Germline V lookup: CDR1 ENHRY, CDR2 SYGVKD. The CDR3 has 15 residues. The CDR3 sequence: CAISEGRGGRDTQYF. The CDR3 DNA is TGTGCCATCAGTGAAGGTCGGGGGGGCAGGGATACGCAGTATTTT.